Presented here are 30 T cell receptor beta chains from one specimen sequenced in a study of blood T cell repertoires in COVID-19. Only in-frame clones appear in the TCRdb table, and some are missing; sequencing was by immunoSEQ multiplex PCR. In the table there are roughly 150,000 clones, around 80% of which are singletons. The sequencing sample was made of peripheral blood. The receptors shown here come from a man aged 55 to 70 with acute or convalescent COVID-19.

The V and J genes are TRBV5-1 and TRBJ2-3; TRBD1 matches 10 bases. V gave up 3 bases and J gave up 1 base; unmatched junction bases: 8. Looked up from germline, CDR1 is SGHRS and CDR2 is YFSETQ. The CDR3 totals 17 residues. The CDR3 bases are TGCGCCAGCAGCTCGTCGCCCGGGACAGGGGGCACAGATACGCAGTATTTT. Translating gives CASSSSPGTGGTDTQYF.

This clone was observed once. The CDR3 protein is CASSLASSGKPEQYF. CDR3 DNA: TGTGCCAGCAGCTTAGCGAGTAGCGGGAAACCCGAGCAGTACTTC. The chain uses TRBV7-9 and TRBJ2-7; 8 bases fit TRBD2. The CDR3 is made up of 15 amino acids. The V gene end was trimmed by 0 bases and the J gene end by 6 bases; junction bases not matched to a gene: 7. Germline V gene lookup returns CDR1 SEHNR and CDR2 FQNEAQ (reference sequence).

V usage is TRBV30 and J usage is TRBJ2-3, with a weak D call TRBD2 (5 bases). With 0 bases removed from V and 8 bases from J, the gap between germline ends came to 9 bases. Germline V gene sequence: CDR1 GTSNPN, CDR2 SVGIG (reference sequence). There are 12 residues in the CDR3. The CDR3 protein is CAWSVGSPTQYF. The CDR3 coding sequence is TGTGCCTGGAGTGTAGGGAGTCCTACGCAGTATTTT.

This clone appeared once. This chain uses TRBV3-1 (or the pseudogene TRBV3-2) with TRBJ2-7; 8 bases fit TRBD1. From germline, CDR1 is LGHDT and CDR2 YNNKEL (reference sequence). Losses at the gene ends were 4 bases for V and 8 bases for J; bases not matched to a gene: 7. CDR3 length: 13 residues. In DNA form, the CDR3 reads TGTGCCAGCAGCCCCACCAGGACAGGGAAGCAGTACTTC. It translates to CASSPTRTGKQYF.

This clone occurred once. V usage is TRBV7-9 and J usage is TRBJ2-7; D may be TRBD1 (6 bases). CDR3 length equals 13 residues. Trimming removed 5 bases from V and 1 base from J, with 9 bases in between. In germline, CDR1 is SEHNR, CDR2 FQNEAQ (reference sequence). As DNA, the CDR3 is TGTGCCAGCAGCCCAACAGGGTCCTACGAGCAGTACTTC. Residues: CASSPTGSYEQYF. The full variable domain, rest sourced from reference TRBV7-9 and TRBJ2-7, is DTGVSQNPRHKITKRGQNVTFRCDPISEHNRLYWYRQTLGQGPEFLTYFQNEAQLEKSRLLSDRFSAERPKGSFSTLEIQRTEQGDSAMYLCASSPTGSYEQYFGPGTRLTVT.

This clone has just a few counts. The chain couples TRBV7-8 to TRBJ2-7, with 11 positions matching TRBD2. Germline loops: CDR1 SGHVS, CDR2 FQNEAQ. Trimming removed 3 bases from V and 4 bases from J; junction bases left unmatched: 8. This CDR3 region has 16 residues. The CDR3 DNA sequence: TGTGCCAGCAGCTTTGGTTTAGCGGGAGGGAGTTACGAGCAGTACTTC. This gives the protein CASSFGLAGGSYEQYF.

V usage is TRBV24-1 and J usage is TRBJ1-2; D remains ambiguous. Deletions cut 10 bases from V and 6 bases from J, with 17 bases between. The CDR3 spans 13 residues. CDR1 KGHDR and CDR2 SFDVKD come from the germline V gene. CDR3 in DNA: TGTGCCACGAGGGCAGAGAGCAACCATGGCTACACCTTC. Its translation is CATRAESNHGYTF.

The CDR3 coding sequence is TGTGCCAGCAGCCCATCAGGGCTAGCGGGAGCCTACAATGAGCAGTTCTTC. It codes for CASSPSGLAGAYNEQFF. The V gene is TRBV7-3, the J gene TRBJ2-1, with 10 bases fitting TRBD2. V was clipped by 5 bases and J by 2 bases; unmatched bases: 9. CDR1 and CDR2 from the germline V gene are SGHTA and FQGTGA. The CDR3 runs to 17 residues.

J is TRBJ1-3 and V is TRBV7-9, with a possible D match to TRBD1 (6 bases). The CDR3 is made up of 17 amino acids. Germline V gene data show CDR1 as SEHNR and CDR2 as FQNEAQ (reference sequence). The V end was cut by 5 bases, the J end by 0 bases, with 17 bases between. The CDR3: CASSVGVQGVSGNTIYF. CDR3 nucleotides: TGTGCCAGCAGCGTAGGGGTACAGGGCGTCTCTGGAAACACCATATATTTT.

This chain's CDR3 is CASSPPPSGGEIEQFF. CDR3 bases: TGTGCCAGCAGCCCTCCCCCTAGCGGGGGCGAAATTGAGCAGTTCTTC. The chain has TRBV5-4 and TRBJ2-1, with 10 bases lining up with TRBD2. CDR1 and CDR2 from the germline V gene are SGHNT and YYREEE (reference sequence). V lost 4 bases, J lost 9 bases, and 13 bases stayed unmatched. The CDR3 loop spans 16 amino acids. Based on the CDR3 plus reference TRBV5-4 and TRBJ2-1, the full variable domain is ETGVTQSPTHLIKTRGQQVTLRCSSQSGHNTVSWYQQALGQGPQFIFQYYREEENGRGNFPPRFSGLQFPNYSSELNVNALELDDSALYLCASSPPPSGGEIEQFFGPGTRLTVL.

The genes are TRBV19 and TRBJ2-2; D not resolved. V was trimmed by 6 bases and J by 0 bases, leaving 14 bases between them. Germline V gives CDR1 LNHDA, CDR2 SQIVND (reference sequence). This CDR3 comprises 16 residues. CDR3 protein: CASRFHTASNTGELFF. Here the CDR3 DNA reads TGTGCCAGTAGATTCCACACAGCATCGAACACCGGGGAGCTGTTTTTT.

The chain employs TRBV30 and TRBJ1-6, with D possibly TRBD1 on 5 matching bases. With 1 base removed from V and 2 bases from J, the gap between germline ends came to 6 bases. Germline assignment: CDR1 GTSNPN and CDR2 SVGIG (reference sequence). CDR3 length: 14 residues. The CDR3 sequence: CAWSGGPYNSPLHF. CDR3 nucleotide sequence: TGTGCCTGGAGTGGGGGCCCCTATAATTCACCCCTCCACTTT.

Written as DNA, the CDR3 is TGTGCCAGCAGCGTAGGTGTAGGGGCAGGGGGGCAAGAGACCCAGTACTTC. This encodes CASSVGVGAGGQETQYF. The chain carries TRBV9 and TRBJ2-5, with D possibly TRBD1 on 7 matching bases. The germline V and J ends were trimmed by 0 bases and 2 bases, with 17 bases remaining between them. The V gene's germline CDR1 is SGDLS and CDR2 YYNGEE. This CDR3 has 17 residues.

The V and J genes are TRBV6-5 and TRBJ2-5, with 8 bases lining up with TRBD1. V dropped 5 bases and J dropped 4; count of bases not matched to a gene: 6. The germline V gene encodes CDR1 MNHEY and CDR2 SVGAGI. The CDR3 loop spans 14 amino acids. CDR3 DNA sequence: TGTGCCAGCAGTAACAGGGGGTTAGGAGAGACCCAGTACTTC. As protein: CASSNRGLGETQYF.

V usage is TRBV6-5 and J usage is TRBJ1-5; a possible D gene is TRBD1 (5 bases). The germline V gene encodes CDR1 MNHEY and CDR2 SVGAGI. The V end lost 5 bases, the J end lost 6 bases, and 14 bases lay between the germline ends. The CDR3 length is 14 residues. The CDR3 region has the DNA TGTGCCAGCAGTCGCCAGATGGGGGGTCAGCCCCAGCATTTT. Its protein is CASSRQMGGQPQHF.

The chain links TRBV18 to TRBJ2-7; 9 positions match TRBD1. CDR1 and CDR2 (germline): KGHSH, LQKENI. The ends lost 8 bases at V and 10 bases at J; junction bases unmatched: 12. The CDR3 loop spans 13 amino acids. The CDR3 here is CASRPGQGTQQYF. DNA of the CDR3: TGTGCCAGCCGACCGGGACAGGGAACCCAACAGTACTTC. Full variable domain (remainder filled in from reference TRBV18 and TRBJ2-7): NAGVMQNPRHLVRRRGQEARLRCSPMKGHSHVYWYRQLPEEGLKFMVYLQKENIIDESGMPKERFSAEFPKEGPSILRIQQVVRGDSAAYFCASRPGQGTQQYFGPGTRLTVT.

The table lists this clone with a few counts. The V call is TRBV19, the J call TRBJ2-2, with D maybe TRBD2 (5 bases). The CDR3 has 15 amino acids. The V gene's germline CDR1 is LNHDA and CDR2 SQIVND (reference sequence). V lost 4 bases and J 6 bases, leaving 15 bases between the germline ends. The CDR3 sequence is CASSTMTRVAGELFF. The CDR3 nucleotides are TGTGCCAGTAGTACTATGACGAGGGTGGCCGGGGAGCTGTTTTTT. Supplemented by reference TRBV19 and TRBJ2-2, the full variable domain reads DGGITQSPKYLFRKEGQNVTLSCEQNLNHDAMYWYRQDPGQGLRLIYYSQIVNDFQKGDIAEGYSVSREKKESFPLTVTSAQKNPTAFYLCASSTMTRVAGELFFGEGSRLTVL.

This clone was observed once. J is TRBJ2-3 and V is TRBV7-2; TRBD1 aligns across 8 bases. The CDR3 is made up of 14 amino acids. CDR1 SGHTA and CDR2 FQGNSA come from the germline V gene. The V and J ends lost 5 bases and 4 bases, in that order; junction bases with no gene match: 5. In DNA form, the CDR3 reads TGTGCCAGCAGCGGACAGGGTAGCCCAGATACGCAGTATTTT. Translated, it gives CASSGQGSPDTQYF.

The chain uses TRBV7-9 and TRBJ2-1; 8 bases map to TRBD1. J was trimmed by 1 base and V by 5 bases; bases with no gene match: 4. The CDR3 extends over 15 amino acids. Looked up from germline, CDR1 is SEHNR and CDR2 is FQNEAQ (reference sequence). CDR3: CASSATGGSYNEQFF. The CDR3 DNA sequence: TGTGCCAGCAGCGCTACAGGGGGGTCCTACAATGAGCAGTTCTTC.

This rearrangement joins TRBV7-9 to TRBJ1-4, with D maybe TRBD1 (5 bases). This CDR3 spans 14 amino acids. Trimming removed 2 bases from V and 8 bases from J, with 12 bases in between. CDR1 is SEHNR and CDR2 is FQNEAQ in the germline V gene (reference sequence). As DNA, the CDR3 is TGTGCCAGCAGCTTAAGCCAGGGTCGAGAAAAACTGTTTTTT. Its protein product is CASSLSQGREKLFF.

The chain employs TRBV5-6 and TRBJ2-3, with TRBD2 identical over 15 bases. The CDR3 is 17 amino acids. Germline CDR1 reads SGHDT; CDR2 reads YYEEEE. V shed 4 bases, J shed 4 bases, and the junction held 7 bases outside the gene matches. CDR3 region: CASSPAWTSGRADTQYF. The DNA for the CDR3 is TGTGCCAGCAGCCCTGCCTGGACTAGCGGGAGGGCAGATACGCAGTATTTT.

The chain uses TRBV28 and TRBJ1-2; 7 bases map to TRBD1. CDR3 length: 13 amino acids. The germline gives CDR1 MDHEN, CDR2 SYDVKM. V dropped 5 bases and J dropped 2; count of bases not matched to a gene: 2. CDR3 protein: CASSRDSNYGYTF. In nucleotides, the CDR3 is TGTGCCAGCAGTAGGGACAGCAACTATGGCTACACCTTC.

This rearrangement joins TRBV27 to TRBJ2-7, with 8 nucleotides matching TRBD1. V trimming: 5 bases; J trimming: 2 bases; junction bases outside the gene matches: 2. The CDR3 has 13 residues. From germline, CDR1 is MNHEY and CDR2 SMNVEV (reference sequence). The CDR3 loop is CASSPDRAYEQYF. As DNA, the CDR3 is TGTGCCAGCAGTCCGGACAGGGCCTACGAGCAGTACTTC.

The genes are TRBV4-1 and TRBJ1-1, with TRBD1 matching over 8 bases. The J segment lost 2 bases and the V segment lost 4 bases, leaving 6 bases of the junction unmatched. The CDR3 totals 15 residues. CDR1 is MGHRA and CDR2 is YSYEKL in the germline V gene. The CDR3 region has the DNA TGCGCCAGCAGCCGCGGACAGGGCGTAAACACTGAAGCTTTCTTT. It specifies CASSRGQGVNTEAFF.

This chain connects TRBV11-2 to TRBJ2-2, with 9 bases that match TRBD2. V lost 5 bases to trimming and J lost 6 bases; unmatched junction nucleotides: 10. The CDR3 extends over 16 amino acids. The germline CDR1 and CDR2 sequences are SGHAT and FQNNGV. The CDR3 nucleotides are TGTGCCAGCAGCCCCCTAGCGGGAATTGTCCCCGGGGAGCTGTTTTTT. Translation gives CASSPLAGIVPGELFF.

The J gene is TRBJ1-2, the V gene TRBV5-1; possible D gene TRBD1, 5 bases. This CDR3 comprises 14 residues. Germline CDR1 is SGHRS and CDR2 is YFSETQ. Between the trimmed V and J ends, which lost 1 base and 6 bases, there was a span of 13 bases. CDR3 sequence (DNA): TGCGCCAGCAGCTTGTTGGAGGGGACTAATGGCTACACCTTC. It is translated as CASSLLEGTNGYTF.

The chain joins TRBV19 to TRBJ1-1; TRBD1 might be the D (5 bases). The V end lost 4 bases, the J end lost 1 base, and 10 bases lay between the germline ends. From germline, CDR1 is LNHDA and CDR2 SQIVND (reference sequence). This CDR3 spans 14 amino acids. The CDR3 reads CASSRGVENTEAFF. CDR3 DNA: TGTGCCAGTAGTAGGGGGGTGGAGAACACTGAAGCTTTCTTT.

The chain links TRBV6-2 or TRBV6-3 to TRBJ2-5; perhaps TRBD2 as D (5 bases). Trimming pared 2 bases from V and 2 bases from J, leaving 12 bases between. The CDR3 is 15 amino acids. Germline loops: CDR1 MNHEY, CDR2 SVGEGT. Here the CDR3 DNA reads TGTGCCAGCAGTTACATAGGACTGGATCAAGAGACCCAGTACTTC. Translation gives CASSYIGLDQETQYF.

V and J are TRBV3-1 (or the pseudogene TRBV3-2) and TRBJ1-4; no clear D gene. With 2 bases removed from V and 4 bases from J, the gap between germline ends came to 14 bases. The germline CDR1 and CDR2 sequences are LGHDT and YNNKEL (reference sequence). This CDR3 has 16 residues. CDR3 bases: TGTGCCAGCAGCCAAAGCCCACAGAACGGTAATGAAAAACTGTTTTTT. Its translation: CASSQSPQNGNEKLFF.

The CDR3 spells CSASLGAMNTEAFF. CDR3 DNA: TGCAGTGCTAGTTTGGGGGCGATGAACACTGAAGCTTTCTTT. The chain employs TRBV20-1 and TRBJ1-1; tentative D call: TRBD1 (6 bases). CDR1 and CDR2 (germline): DFQATT, SNEGSKA (reference sequence). V shed 3 bases and J shed 0 bases, with 11 bases lying between them. This CDR3 is 14 amino acids long.